A selection of T cell receptor beta chains follows, all from one sample in a study of blood T cell repertoires in COVID-19. Repertoires were generated with immunoSEQ multiplex PCR, while TCRdb's copy carries only in-frame clones and drops some. Of approximately 380,000 clones in the sample, roughly 92% were seen once. Sequenced sample: PBMCs or T cells enriched from blood (not recorded which). The receptors were sampled from a middle-aged woman who had been exposed to COVID-19. Both conserved end residues are part of each CDR3. Each record gives: clone size, D gene, J gene, V gene, CDR3 protein, CDR3 DNA. A D gene is named only where the DNA matches it firmly. Expanded clones are given a class, and other clones once, few, many or no size at all.

clone_size: -; d_call: -; j_call: TRBJ1-6; v_call: TRBV21-1; cdr3_aa: CASGAYRQNSPLHF; cdr3_nt: TGTGCCAGCGGGGCTTACCGACAGAATTCACCCCTCCACTTT
clone_size: -; d_call: TRBD1; j_call: TRBJ1-2; v_call: TRBV3-1/TRBV3-2; cdr3_aa: CASSQVLTGSLGYTF; cdr3_nt: TGTGCCAGCAGCCAAGTCTTGACAGGGTCGTTGGGCTACACCTTC
clone_size: -; d_call: -; j_call: TRBJ2-7; v_call: TRBV25-1; cdr3_aa: CASSELGEGGRQYF; cdr3_nt: TGTGCCAGCAGTGAACTAGGGGAGGGGGGGCGGCAGTACTTC
clone_size: -; d_call: TRBD2; j_call: TRBJ2-4; v_call: TRBV19; cdr3_aa: CASSIGAGGFGIQYF; cdr3_nt: TGTGCCAGTAGTATTGGCGCGGGGGGGTTTGGCATTCAGTACTTC
clone_size: -; d_call: TRBD2; j_call: TRBJ2-1; v_call: TRBV4-1; cdr3_aa: CASSKAGTSGSNEQFF; cdr3_nt: TGCGCCAGCAGTAAAGCCGGGACTAGCGGGAGCAATGAGCAGTTCTTC
clone_size: -; d_call: -; j_call: TRBJ1-6; v_call: TRBV5-6; cdr3_aa: CASSPIRRDGSNSPLHF; cdr3_nt: TGTGCCAGCAGCCCCATTCGGAGAGACGGCAGTAATTCACCCCTCCACTTT
clone_size: -; d_call: -; j_call: TRBJ2-7; v_call: TRBV27; cdr3_aa: CASSLQGDTYEQYF; cdr3_nt: TGTGCCAGCAGTTTACAAGGGGATACCTACGAGCAGTACTTC
clone_size: -; d_call: -; j_call: TRBJ1-2; v_call: TRBV6-1; cdr3_aa: CASSVEAGRGAYGYTF; cdr3_nt: TGTGCCAGCAGTGTGGAGGCGGGGAGGGGGGCCTATGGCTACACCTTC
clone_size: -; d_call: TRBD1; j_call: TRBJ2-7; v_call: TRBV7-9; cdr3_aa: CASSLATGGDEQYF; cdr3_nt: TGTGCCAGCAGCTTGGCGACAGGGGGAGACGAGCAGTACTTC
clone_size: -; d_call: -; j_call: TRBJ1-1; v_call: TRBV7-6; cdr3_aa: CASSARPNEGLTEAFF; cdr3_nt: TGTGCCAGCAGCGCCCGACCTAACGAGGGCCTCACTGAAGCTTTCTTT
clone_size: -; d_call: TRBD1; j_call: TRBJ1-2; v_call: TRBV19; cdr3_aa: CASGSRGRSYGYTF; cdr3_nt: TGTGCCAGTGGATCCAGGGGGCGCAGCTATGGCTACACCTTC
clone_size: once; d_call: -; j_call: TRBJ1-4; v_call: TRBV7-9; cdr3_aa: CASSLAGQGNLAFF; cdr3_nt: TGTGCCAGCAGCTTAGCCGGCCAGGGGAATCTAGCGTTTTTT
clone_size: -; d_call: TRBD2; j_call: TRBJ2-1; v_call: TRBV25-1; cdr3_aa: CASATTSGRANEQFF; cdr3_nt: TGTGCCAGCGCGACGACTAGCGGGAGGGCCAATGAGCAGTTCTTC
clone_size: -; d_call: TRBD1; j_call: TRBJ1-6; v_call: TRBV30; cdr3_aa: CAWNYRGRRSSPLHF; cdr3_nt: TGTGCCTGGAATTACAGGGGGCGAAGGAGTTCACCCCTCCACTTT
clone_size: -; d_call: -; j_call: TRBJ1-6; v_call: TRBV6-5; cdr3_aa: CASPFWGQNNSPLHF; cdr3_nt: TGTGCCAGCCCTTTCTGGGGGCAGAATAATTCACCCCTCCACTTT
clone_size: once; d_call: TRBD1; j_call: TRBJ1-2; v_call: TRBV11-3; cdr3_aa: CASSSRTGRGGYTF; cdr3_nt: TGTGCCAGCAGCTCCCGGACAGGGAGAGGTGGCTACACCTTC
clone_size: -; d_call: TRBD2; j_call: TRBJ2-2; v_call: TRBV7-2; cdr3_aa: CASSLGVTSGSGGELFF; cdr3_nt: TGTGCCAGCAGCTTAGGGGTGACTAGCGGGTCGGGCGGGGAGCTGTTTTTT
clone_size: -; d_call: TRBD2; j_call: TRBJ2-7; v_call: TRBV4-2; cdr3_aa: CASSQLAGSSYEQYF; cdr3_nt: TGTGCCAGCAGCCAATTAGCGGGGAGCTCCTACGAGCAGTACTTC
clone_size: -; d_call: TRBD1; j_call: TRBJ1-3; v_call: TRBV15; cdr3_aa: CATSRDPLGQGRISGNTIYF; cdr3_nt: TGTGCCACCAGCAGAGATCCCTTGGGACAGGGACGAATCTCTGGAAACACCATATATTTT
clone_size: -; d_call: TRBD1; j_call: TRBJ1-1; v_call: TRBV6-4; cdr3_aa: CASSEPLKAAGGGTEAFF; cdr3_nt: TGTGCCAGCAGTGAGCCCCTCAAGGCCGCAGGGGGTGGGACTGAAGCTTTCTTT
clone_size: -; d_call: -; j_call: TRBJ1-2; v_call: TRBV7-9; cdr3_aa: CASSLVNPGDLSNYGYTF; cdr3_nt: TGTGCCAGCAGCTTAGTAAACCCGGGGGACTTATCTAACTATGGCTACACCTTC
clone_size: -; d_call: -; j_call: TRBJ2-2; v_call: TRBV6-1; cdr3_aa: CASSDPRGVNTGELFF; cdr3_nt: TGTGCCAGCAGTGATCCCAGGGGGGTGAACACCGGGGAGCTGTTTTTT
clone_size: -; d_call: TRBD1; j_call: TRBJ1-2; v_call: TRBV5-1; cdr3_aa: CASSQGTGYGYTF; cdr3_nt: TGCGCCAGCAGCCAGGGGACAGGGTATGGCTACACCTTC
clone_size: -; d_call: -; j_call: TRBJ1-1; v_call: TRBV7-8; cdr3_aa: CASSLVGATANTEAFF; cdr3_nt: TGTGCCAGCAGCTTAGTGGGGGCGACGGCGAACACTGAAGCTTTCTTT
clone_size: -; d_call: -; j_call: TRBJ1-2; v_call: TRBV7-2; cdr3_aa: CASSLVGAEVVGYTF; cdr3_nt: TGTGCCAGCAGCTTAGTGGGGGCGGAGGTGGTAGGCTACACCTTC
clone_size: once; d_call: -; j_call: TRBJ1-2; v_call: TRBV29-1; cdr3_aa: CSVDGDGYTF; cdr3_nt: TGCAGCGTTGATGGAGATGGCTACACCTTC
clone_size: few; d_call: -; j_call: TRBJ1-1; v_call: TRBV12-5; cdr3_aa: CASGPLSVLNTEAFF; cdr3_nt: TGTGCTAGTGGCCCCCTTTCGGTCCTGAACACTGAAGCTTTCTTT
clone_size: few; d_call: TRBD2; j_call: TRBJ2-7; v_call: TRBV5-8; cdr3_aa: CASSLRLAGVYEQYF; cdr3_nt: TGTGCCAGCAGCTTGCGGCTAGCGGGAGTCTACGAGCAGTACTTC
clone_size: -; d_call: -; j_call: TRBJ1-2; v_call: TRBV4-3; cdr3_aa: CASSEDLGGSVYGYTF; cdr3_nt: TGCGCCAGCAGCGAAGATCTTGGGGGGTCGGTCTATGGCTACACCTTC
clone_size: -; d_call: TRBD2; j_call: TRBJ2-6; v_call: TRBV19; cdr3_aa: CASSGAGTSGSTGANVLTF; cdr3_nt: TGTGCCAGTAGTGGAGCCGGGACTAGCGGGAGTACTGGGGCCAACGTCCTGACTTTC
clone_size: -; d_call: TRBD2; j_call: TRBJ2-1; v_call: TRBV7-3; cdr3_aa: CASSLETSGGQNNEQFF; cdr3_nt: TGTGCCAGCAGCTTGGAGACTAGCGGGGGTCAAAACAATGAGCAGTTCTTC
clone_size: -; d_call: -; j_call: TRBJ1-5; v_call: TRBV19; cdr3_aa: CASNIQGRVAQHF; cdr3_nt: TGTGCCAGTAACATACAGGGAAGGGTGGCCCAGCATTTT
clone_size: -; d_call: TRBD1; j_call: TRBJ1-5; v_call: TRBV24-1; cdr3_aa: CATSAGTGGHQPQHF; cdr3_nt: TGTGCCACCAGTGCTGGGACAGGGGGCCATCAGCCCCAGCATTTT
clone_size: few; d_call: TRBD2; j_call: TRBJ2-7; v_call: TRBV30; cdr3_aa: CAWSVERTSGRASVQYF; cdr3_nt: TGTGCCTGGAGTGTAGAACGGACTAGCGGGAGGGCCTCCGTGCAGTACTTC
clone_size: -; d_call: -; j_call: TRBJ1-5; v_call: TRBV2; cdr3_aa: CASSSRLGANQPQHF; cdr3_nt: TGTGCCAGCAGTTCCCGACTGGGGGCCAATCAGCCCCAGCATTTT
clone_size: -; d_call: -; j_call: TRBJ2-2; v_call: TRBV18; cdr3_aa: CASSPWQGNTGELFF; cdr3_nt: TGTGCCAGCTCACCGTGGCAGGGAAACACCGGGGAGCTGTTTTTT
clone_size: -; d_call: -; j_call: TRBJ1-5; v_call: TRBV2; cdr3_aa: CASSAAPRGPQHF; cdr3_nt: TGTGCCAGCAGTGCGGCTCCGCGGGGGCCCCAGCATTTT
clone_size: -; d_call: -; j_call: TRBJ2-3; v_call: TRBV11-3; cdr3_aa: CASSYPGQGTTDTQYF; cdr3_nt: TGTGCCAGCAGCTATCCGGGGCAGGGGACCACAGATACGCAGTATTTT
clone_size: -; d_call: -; j_call: TRBJ2-5; v_call: TRBV5-1; cdr3_aa: CASSLHRDLQETQYF; cdr3_nt: TGCGCCAGCAGCCTGCACCGGGACTTACAAGAGACCCAGTACTTC
clone_size: few; d_call: -; j_call: TRBJ1-4; v_call: TRBV2; cdr3_aa: CASFLSAGRYEKLFF; cdr3_nt: TGTGCCAGCTTTTTATCGGCGGGACGTTACGAAAAACTGTTTTTT
clone_size: -; d_call: -; j_call: TRBJ2-5; v_call: TRBV7-9; cdr3_aa: CASSSPQETQYF; cdr3_nt: TGTGCCAGCAGCAGCCCGCAAGAGACCCAGTACTTC
clone_size: -; d_call: TRBD1; j_call: TRBJ1-2; v_call: TRBV7-9; cdr3_aa: CASSLPGGNGYTF; cdr3_nt: TGTGCCAGCAGCTTACCAGGGGGCAATGGCTACACCTTC
clone_size: -; d_call: TRBD1; j_call: TRBJ1-1; v_call: TRBV18; cdr3_aa: CASSPSAGQGSTEAFF; cdr3_nt: TGTGCCAGCTCACCCTCGGCGGGACAGGGTTCCACTGAAGCTTTCTTT
clone_size: -; d_call: -; j_call: TRBJ1-2; v_call: TRBV7-2; cdr3_aa: CASTGGGANYGYTF; cdr3_nt: TGTGCCAGCACCGGAGGGGGGGCTAACTATGGCTACACCTTC
clone_size: -; d_call: -; j_call: TRBJ1-1; v_call: TRBV7-3; cdr3_aa: CASSFRGQTEAFF; cdr3_nt: TGTGCCAGCAGCTTCAGGGGTCAAACTGAAGCTTTCTTT
clone_size: -; d_call: TRBD1; j_call: TRBJ1-1; v_call: TRBV15; cdr3_aa: CATSRGAEDRGQHSF; cdr3_nt: TGTGCCACCAGCAGAGGTGCTGAGGACAGGGGCCAACATAGCTTT
clone_size: -; d_call: TRBD1; j_call: TRBJ1-2; v_call: TRBV2; cdr3_aa: CASSEAGTGKAYGYTF; cdr3_nt: TGTGCCAGCAGTGAAGCCGGGACAGGGAAAGCATATGGCTACACCTTC
clone_size: -; d_call: TRBD1; j_call: TRBJ2-7; v_call: TRBV24-1; cdr3_aa: CATSGGQGAAYEQYF; cdr3_nt: TGTGCCACCAGTGGGGGACAGGGGGCGGCTTACGAGCAGTACTTC
clone_size: many; d_call: -; j_call: TRBJ1-2; v_call: TRBV2; cdr3_aa: CASSDYRVDGYTF; cdr3_nt: TGTGCCAGCAGTGATTACAGGGTGGATGGCTACACCTTC
clone_size: -; d_call: -; j_call: TRBJ2-3; v_call: TRBV12-3/TRBV12-4; cdr3_aa: CASSLRADTQYF; cdr3_nt: TGTGCCAGCAGCCTTAGAGCAGATACGCAGTATTTT
clone_size: -; d_call: -; j_call: TRBJ1-3; v_call: TRBV6-5; cdr3_aa: CASSYSFPGSGNTIYF; cdr3_nt: TGTGCCAGCAGTTACTCGTTTCCGGGCTCTGGAAACACCATATATTTT